Each of the 9 T cell receptor beta chains below was sequenced from the same sample in a study of blood T cell repertoires in COVID-19. The data were produced by immunoSEQ multiplex PCR, yet TCRdb's version contains in-frame clones alone and is incomplete. The data show about 97,000 clones, with more than 70% seen just once and 20% held by the top ten. Sequenced sample: peripheral blood. Receptor source: a human donor in a cohort sampled during active COVID-19.

The genes are TRBV19 and TRBJ1-4; D ambiguous. Trimming stripped 6 bases from V and 2 bases from J, with 13 bases between. Germline V gives CDR1 LNHDA, CDR2 SQIVND (reference sequence). CDR3 length: 15 amino acids. The CDR3 nucleotides are TGTGCCAGTAGCGGAGGAGGCGGGACTAATGAAAAACTGTTTTTT. This codes for CASSGGGGTNEKLFF.

The chain recombines TRBV4-3 with TRBJ2-7, with 8 bases lining up with TRBD2. The CDR3 length is 15 residues. Losses at the gene ends were 4 bases for V and 2 bases for J; bases not matched to a gene: 7. Per germline, CDR1 LGHNA and CDR2 YSLEER. CDR3 sequence reads: CASSLGTSGTYEQYF. In DNA form, the CDR3 reads TGCGCCAGCAGCCTCGGAACTAGCGGTACCTACGAGCAGTACTTC.

This clone was counted a single time. V is TRBV5-5 and J is TRBJ1-6; TRBD1 is a possible D gene (6 bases). V was cut by 4 bases and J by 4 bases, with 12 bases left in between. The CDR3 is made up of 15 amino acids. Germline V gene sequence: CDR1 SGHKS, CDR2 YYEKEE (reference sequence). This CDR3 reads CASSPRTGYNSPLHF. In DNA, the CDR3 is TGTGCCAGCAGCCCTAGAACAGGGTATAATTCACCCCTCCACTTT. The variable domain in full, completed from reference TRBV5-5 and TRBJ1-6, reads DAGVTQSPTHLIKTRGQQVTLRCSPISGHKSVSWYQQVLGQGPQFIFQYYEKEERGRGNFPDRFSARQFPNYSSELNVNALLLGDSALYLCASSPRTGYNSPLHFGNGTRLTVT.

The chain links TRBV28 to TRBJ1-1; D gene ambiguous. V shed 8 bases and J shed 5 bases, with 12 bases lying between them. The CDR3 extends over 12 amino acids. CDR1 is MDHEN and CDR2 is SYDVKM in the germline V gene. As DNA, the CDR3 is TGTGCCAGCTTCGACTGGAAGACTGAAGCTTTCTTT. It specifies CASFDWKTEAFF.

The chain joins TRBV7-8 to TRBJ1-1; TRBD1 matches 7 bases. Trimming cost V 0 bases and J 7 bases; bases outside gene matches: 2. The V gene's germline CDR1 is SGHVS and CDR2 FQNEAQ. The CDR3 length is 13 residues. The CDR3 region has the DNA TGTGCCAGCAGCTTAGCCCGGGACAGTGAAGCTTTCTTT. It specifies CASSLARDSEAFF.

The chain employs TRBV4-1 and TRBJ1-3, with TRBD1 identical over 7 bases. V trimming: 5 bases; J trimming: 4 bases; junction bases outside the gene matches: 20. CDR1 and CDR2 from the germline V gene are MGHRA and YSYEKL. This CDR3 has 19 amino acids. The CDR3 coding sequence is TGCGCCAGCAGCGGGGGGCTGATGAGGGGGCGGGCGTGGGGAAACACCATATATTTT. Translating gives CASSGGLMRGRAWGNTIYF.

This clone was counted a single time. This chain connects TRBV24-1 to TRBJ2-5, with a possible D match to TRBD1 (6 bases). The CDR3 is 19 amino acids. Between the trimmed V and J ends, which lost 5 bases and 0 bases, there was a span of 24 bases. Germline V lookup: CDR1 KGHDR, CDR2 SFDVKD. The CDR3 loop reads CATSAADSRNVLYQETQYF. The CDR3 DNA reads TGTGCCACCAGTGCTGCGGACAGCAGAAATGTTTTGTACCAAGAGACCCAGTACTTC.

This clone was found a few times. The V and J genes are TRBV24-1 and TRBJ1-2; D is undetermined. Germline V gene lookup returns CDR1 KGHDR and CDR2 SFDVKD. Trimming cost V 3 bases and J 5 bases, with 9 bases left between them. The CDR3 has 13 amino acids. CDR3 amino acids: CATSDEAGYGYTF. Written as DNA, the CDR3 is TGTGCCACCAGTGATGAGGCCGGTTATGGCTACACCTTC.

The chain has TRBV7-9 and TRBJ2-3, with 7 bases aligning to TRBD1. The germline V gene encodes CDR1 SEHNR and CDR2 FQNEAQ (reference sequence). Trimming removed 6 bases from V and 2 bases from J; junction bases left unmatched: 8. The CDR3 has 15 amino acids. CDR3 protein: CASSPRQGHTDTQYF. The CDR3 bases are TGTGCCAGCAGTCCCCGACAGGGCCACACAGATACGCAGTATTTT.